This T cell receptor beta chain was recovered during a study of cytomegalovirus exposure and HLA in healthy donors. This PCR relied on a set of 60 Vbeta primers and 13 Jbeta primers. The data were produced by immunoSEQ multiplex PCR, yet TCRdb's version contains in-frame clones alone and is incomplete. The sample consists of 150,000 to 200,000 clones, more than 70% of them appearing once. Study-wide points: A later look showed TCR association rates differing by HLA locus, highest for DRB1 and lowest for HLA-C. Rare sequences made up most TCRs, while some public TCRs were found in many donors.

As to this clone: Its specificity is not known.

Sequenced input: PBMCs. The sequence came from a man in his forties in good health and CMV-seropositive.

This CDR3 reads CASSPAGADSKYTQYF. CDR3 sequence (DNA): TGTGCCAGCAGCCCAGCGGGAGCTGATAGTAAATATACGCAGTATTTT. The rearrangement uses TRBV5-6 and TRBJ2-3, with 8 bases matching TRBD2. V was clipped by 4 bases and J by 7 bases; unmatched bases: 14. The CDR3 extends over 16 amino acids. CDR1 and CDR2 (germline): SGHDT, YYEEEE.